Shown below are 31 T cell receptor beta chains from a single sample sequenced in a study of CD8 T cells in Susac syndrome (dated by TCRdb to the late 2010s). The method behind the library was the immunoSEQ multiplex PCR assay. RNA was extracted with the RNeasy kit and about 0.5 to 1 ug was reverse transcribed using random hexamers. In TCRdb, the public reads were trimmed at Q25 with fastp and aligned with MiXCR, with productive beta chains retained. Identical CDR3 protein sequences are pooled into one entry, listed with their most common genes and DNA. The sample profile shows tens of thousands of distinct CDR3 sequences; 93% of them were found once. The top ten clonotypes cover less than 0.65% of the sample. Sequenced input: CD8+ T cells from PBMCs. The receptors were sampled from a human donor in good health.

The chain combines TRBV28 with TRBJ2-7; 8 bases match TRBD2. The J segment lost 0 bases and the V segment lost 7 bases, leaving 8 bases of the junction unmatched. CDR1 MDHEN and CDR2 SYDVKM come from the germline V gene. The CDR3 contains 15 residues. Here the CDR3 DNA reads TGTGCCAGCACATCGGTAGCGGGGAGCTCCTACGAGCAGTACTTC. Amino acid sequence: CASTSVAGSSYEQYF.

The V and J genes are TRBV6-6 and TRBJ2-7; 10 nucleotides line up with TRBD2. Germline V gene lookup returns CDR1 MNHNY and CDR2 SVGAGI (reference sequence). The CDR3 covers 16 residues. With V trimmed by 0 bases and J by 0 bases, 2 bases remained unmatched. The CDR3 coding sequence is TGTGCCAGCAGTTACTCGCCTAGCGGGAGCTCCTACGAGCAGTACTTC. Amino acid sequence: CASSYSPSGSSYEQYF.

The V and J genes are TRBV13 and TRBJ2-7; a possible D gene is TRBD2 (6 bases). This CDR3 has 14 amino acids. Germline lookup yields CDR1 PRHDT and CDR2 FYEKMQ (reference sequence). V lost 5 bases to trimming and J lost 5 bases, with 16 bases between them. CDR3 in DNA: TGTGCCAGCAGCCCCGGTGGAGGGGTGAACGAGCAGTACTTC. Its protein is CASSPGGGVNEQYF.

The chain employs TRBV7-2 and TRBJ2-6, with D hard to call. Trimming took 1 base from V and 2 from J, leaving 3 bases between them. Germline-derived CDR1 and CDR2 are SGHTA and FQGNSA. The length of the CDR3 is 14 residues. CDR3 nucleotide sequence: TGTGCCAGCAGCTTAGGAGCTGGGGCCAACGTCCTGACTTTC. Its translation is CASSLGAGANVLTF.

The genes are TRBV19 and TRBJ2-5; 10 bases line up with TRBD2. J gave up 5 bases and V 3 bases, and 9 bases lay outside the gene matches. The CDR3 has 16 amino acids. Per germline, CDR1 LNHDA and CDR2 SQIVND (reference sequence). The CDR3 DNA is TGTGCCAGTAGTATCGATGCTAGCGGGAGAGGTGAGACCCAGTACTTC. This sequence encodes CASSIDASGRGETQYF.

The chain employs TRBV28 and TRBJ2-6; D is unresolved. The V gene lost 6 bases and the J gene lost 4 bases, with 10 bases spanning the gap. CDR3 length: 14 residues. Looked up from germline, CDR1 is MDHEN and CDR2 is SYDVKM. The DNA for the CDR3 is TGTGCCAGCAGCACCGAAACCGGGGCCAACGTCCTGACTTTC. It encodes CASSTETGANVLTF.

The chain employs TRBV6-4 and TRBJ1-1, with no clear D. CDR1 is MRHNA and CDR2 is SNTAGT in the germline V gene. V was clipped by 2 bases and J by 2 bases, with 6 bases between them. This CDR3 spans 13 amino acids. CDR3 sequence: CASSDGENTEAFF. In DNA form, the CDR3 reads TGTGCCAGCAGTGACGGGGAAAACACTGAAGCTTTCTTT.

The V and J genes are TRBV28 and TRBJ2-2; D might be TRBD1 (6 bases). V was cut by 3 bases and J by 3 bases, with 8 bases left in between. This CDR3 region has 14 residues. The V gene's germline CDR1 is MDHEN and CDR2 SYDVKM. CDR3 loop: CASSLGADTGELFF. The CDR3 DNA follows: TGTGCCAGCAGTTTGGGGGCCGACACCGGGGAGCTGTTTTTT. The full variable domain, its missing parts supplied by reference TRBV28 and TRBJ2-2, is DVKVTQSSRYLVKRTGEKVFLECVQDMDHENMFWYRQDPGLGLRLIYFSYDVKMKEKGDIPEGYSVSREKKERFSLILESASTNQTSMYLCASSLGADTGELFFGEGSRLTVL.

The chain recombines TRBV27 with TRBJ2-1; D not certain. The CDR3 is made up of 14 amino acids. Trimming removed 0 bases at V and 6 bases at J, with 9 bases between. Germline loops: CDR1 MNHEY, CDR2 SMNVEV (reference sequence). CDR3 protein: CASSLSSVGNEQFF. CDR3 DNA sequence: TGTGCCAGCAGTTTATCGTCAGTGGGCAATGAGCAGTTCTTC.

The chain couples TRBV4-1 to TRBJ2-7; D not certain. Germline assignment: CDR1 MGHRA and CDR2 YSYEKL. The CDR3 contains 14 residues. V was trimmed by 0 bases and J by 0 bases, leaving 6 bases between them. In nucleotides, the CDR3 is TGCGCCAGCAGCCAAGATTGGAGCTCCTACGAGCAGTACTTC. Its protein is CASSQDWSSYEQYF.

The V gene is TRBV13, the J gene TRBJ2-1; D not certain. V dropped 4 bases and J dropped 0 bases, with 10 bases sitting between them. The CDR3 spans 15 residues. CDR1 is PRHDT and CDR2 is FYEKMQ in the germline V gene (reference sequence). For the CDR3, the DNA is TGTGCCAGCAGCTACGACCCGAGCTCCTACAATGAGCAGTTCTTC. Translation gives CASSYDPSSYNEQFF.

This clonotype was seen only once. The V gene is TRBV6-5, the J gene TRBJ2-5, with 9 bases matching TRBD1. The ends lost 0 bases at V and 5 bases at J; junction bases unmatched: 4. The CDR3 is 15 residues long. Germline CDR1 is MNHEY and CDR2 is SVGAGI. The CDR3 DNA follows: TGTGCCAGCAGTTACTCGGGACAGGGCGGGGAGACCCAGTACTTC. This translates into CASSYSGQGGETQYF.

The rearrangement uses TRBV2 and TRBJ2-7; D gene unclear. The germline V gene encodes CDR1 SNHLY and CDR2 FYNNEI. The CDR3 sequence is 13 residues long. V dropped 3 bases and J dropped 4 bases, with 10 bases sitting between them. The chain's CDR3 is CASSEMVDYEQYF. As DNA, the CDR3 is TGTGCCAGCAGTGAGATGGTAGATTACGAGCAGTACTTC.

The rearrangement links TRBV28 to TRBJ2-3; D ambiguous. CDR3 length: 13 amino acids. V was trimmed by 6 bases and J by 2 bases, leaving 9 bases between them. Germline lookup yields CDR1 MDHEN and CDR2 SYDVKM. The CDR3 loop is CASSLTTTDTQYF. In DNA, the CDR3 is TGTGCCAGCAGCCTTACTACCACAGATACGCAGTATTTT.

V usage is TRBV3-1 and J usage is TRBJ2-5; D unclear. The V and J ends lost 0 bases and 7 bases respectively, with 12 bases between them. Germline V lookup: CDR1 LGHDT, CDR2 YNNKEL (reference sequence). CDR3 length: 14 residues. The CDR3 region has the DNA TGTGCCAGCAGCCAAGAGGGCCCCTTCGGGACCCAGTACTTC. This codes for CASSQEGPFGTQYF.

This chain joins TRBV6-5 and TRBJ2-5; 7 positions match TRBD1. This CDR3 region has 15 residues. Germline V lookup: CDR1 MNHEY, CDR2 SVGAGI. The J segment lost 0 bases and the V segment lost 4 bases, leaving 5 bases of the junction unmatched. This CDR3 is CASSLFGTDQETQYF. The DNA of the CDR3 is TGTGCCAGCAGTTTATTTGGGACAGACCAAGAGACCCAGTACTTC.

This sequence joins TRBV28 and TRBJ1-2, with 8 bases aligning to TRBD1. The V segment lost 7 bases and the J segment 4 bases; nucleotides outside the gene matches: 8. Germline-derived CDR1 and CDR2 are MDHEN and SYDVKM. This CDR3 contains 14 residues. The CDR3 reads CASTFRGQGYGYTF. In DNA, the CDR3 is TGTGCCAGCACATTCAGGGGGCAGGGCTATGGCTACACCTTC.

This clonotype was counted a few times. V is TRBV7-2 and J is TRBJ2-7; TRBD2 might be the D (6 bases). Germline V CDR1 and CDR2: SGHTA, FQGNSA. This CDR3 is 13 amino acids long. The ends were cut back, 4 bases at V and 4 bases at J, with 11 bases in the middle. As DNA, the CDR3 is TGTGCCAGCAGCTCCGGGGCGGGGTACGAGCAGTACTTC. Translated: CASSSGAGYEQYF. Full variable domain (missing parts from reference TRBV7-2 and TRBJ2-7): GAGVSQSPSNKVTEKGKDVELRCDPISGHTALYWYRQSLGQGLEFLIYFQGNSAPDKSGLPSDRFSAERTGGSVSTLTIQRTQQEDSAVYLCASSSGAGYEQYFGPGTRLTVT.

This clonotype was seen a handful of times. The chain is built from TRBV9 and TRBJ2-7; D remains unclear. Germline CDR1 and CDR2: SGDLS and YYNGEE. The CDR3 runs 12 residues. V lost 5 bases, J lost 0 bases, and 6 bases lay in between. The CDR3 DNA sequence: TGTGCCAGCAGTCCTGACTCCTACGAGCAGTACTTC. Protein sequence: CASSPDSYEQYF. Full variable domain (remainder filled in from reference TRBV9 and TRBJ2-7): DSGVTQTPKHLITATGQRVTLRCSPRSGDLSVYWYQQSLDQGLQFLIQYYNGEERAKGNILERFSAQQFPDLHSELNLSSLELGDSALYFCASSPDSYEQYFGPGTRLTVT.

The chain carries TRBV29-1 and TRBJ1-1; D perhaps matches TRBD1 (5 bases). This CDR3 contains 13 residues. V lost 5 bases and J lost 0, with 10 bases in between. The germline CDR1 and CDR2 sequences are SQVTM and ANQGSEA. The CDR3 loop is CSVLGTVNTEAFF. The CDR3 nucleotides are TGCAGCGTTCTAGGGACGGTGAACACTGAAGCTTTCTTT.

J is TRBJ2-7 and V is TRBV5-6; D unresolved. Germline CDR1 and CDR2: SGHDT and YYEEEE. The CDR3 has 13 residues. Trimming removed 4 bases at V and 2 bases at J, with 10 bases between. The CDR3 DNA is TGTGCCAGCAGCCCTGGACGAACCTACGAGCAGTACTTC. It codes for CASSPGRTYEQYF.

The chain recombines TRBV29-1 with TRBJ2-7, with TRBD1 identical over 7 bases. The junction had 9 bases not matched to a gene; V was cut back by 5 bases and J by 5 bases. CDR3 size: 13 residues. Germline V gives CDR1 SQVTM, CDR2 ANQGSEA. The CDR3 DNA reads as TGCAGCGTTCAACTGACAGGGACCCACGAGCAGTACTTC. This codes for CSVQLTGTHEQYF.

As DNA, the CDR3 is TGTGCCAGCAGTCTTTTCGACAGCCAAGAGACCCAGTACTTC. Translated: CASSLFDSQETQYF. This chain joins TRBV2 and TRBJ2-5; the D gene is possibly TRBD1 (5 bases). The CDR3 runs 14 residues. V was pared by 5 bases and J by 1 base, with 11 bases between. Germline V gene data show CDR1 as SNHLY and CDR2 as FYNNEI.

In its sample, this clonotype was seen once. The CDR3 loop is CASSQDQWTGWEKLFF. DNA for the CDR3: TGTGCCAGCAGCCAAGATCAATGGACAGGATGGGAAAAACTGTTTTTT. This chain uses TRBV14 with TRBJ1-4; 7 bases line up with TRBD1. The V gene's germline CDR1 is SGHDN and CDR2 FVKESK. Trimming at V came to 0 bases and at J to 8 bases, leaving 9 bases not matched to a gene. This CDR3 has 16 residues.

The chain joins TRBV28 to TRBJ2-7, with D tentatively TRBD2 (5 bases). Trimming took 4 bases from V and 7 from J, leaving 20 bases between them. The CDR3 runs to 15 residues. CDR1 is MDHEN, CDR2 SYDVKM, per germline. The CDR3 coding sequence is TGTGCCAGCAGTTCAAGGGCTAGCAAGCCGGGGGAGCAGTACTTC. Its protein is CASSSRASKPGEQYF.

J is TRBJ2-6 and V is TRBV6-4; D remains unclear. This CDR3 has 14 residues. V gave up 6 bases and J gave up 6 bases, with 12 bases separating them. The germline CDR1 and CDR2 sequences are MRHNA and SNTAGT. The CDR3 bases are TGTGCCAGCAGCCCAAACCTCGCGGCCAACGTCCTGACTTTC. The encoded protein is CASSPNLAANVLTF.

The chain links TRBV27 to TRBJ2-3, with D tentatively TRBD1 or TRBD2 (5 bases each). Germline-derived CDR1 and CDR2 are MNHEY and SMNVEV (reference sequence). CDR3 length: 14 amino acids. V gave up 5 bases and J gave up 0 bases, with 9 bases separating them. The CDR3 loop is CASSPWDSTDTQYF. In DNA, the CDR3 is TGTGCCAGCAGTCCGTGGGACAGCACAGATACGCAGTATTTT.

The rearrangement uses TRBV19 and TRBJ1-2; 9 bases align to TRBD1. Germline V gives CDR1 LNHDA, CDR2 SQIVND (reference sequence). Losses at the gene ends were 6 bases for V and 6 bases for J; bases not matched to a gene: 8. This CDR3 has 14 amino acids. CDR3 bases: TGTGCCAGTAGAGTACAGGGGGCGCGGGATGGCTACACCTTC. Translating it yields CASRVQGARDGYTF.

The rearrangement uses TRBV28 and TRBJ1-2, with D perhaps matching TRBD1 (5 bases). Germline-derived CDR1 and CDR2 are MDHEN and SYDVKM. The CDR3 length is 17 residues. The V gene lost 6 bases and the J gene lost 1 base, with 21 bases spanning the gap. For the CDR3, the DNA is TGTGCCAGCAGCCGCCAGACCGACAGATATTATAACTATGGCTACACCTTC. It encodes CASSRQTDRYYNYGYTF.

The CDR3: CASSLFGLAGREKNTGELFF. The CDR3 nucleotides read TGCGCCAGCAGCTTGTTCGGACTAGCGGGCCGAGAGAAGAACACCGGGGAGCTGTTTTTT. The chain has TRBV5-1 and TRBJ2-2, with TRBD2 matching over 11 bases. Per germline, CDR1 SGHRS and CDR2 YFSETQ. Losses at the gene ends were 1 base for V and 1 base for J; bases not matched to a gene: 12. CDR3 size: 20 residues.

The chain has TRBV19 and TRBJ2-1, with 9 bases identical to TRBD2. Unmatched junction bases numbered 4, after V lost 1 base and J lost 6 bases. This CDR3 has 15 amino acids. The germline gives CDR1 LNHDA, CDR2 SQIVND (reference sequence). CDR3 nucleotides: TGTGCCAGTAGTATAGCGGCTAGCGGGACCAATGAGCAGTTCTTC. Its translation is CASSIAASGTNEQFF.